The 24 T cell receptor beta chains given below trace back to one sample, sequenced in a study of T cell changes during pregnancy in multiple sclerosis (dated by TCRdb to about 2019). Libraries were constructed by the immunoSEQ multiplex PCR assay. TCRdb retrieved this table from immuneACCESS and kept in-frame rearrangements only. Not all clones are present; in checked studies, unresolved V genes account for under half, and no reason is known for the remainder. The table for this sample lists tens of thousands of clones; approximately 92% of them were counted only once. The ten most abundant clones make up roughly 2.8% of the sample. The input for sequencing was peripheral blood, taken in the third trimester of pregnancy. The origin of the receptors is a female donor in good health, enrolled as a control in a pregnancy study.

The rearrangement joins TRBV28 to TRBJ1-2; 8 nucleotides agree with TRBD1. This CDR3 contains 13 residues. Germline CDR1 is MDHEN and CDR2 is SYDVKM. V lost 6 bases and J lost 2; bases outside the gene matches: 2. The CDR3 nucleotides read TGTGCCAGCAGAGACAGGGGAAACTATGGCTACACCTTC. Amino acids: CASRDRGNYGYTF.

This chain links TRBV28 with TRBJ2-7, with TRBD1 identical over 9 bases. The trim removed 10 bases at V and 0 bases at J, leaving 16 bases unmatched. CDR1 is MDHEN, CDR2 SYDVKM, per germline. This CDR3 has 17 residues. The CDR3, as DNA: TGTGCCACCAAACCGGGACAGGGTCGTCCGAGCTCCTACGAGCAGTACTTC. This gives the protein CATKPGQGRPSSYEQYF.

CDR3 sequence reads: CASSSAGGFDTQYF. CDR3 nucleotide sequence: TGTGCCAGCAGCTCAGCGGGAGGATTTGATACGCAGTATTTT. V usage is TRBV9 and J usage is TRBJ2-3, with TRBD2 identical over 9 bases. V dropped 4 bases and J dropped 6; count of bases not matched to a gene: 6. The CDR3 length is 14 residues. CDR1 and CDR2 from the germline V gene are SGDLS and YYNGEE.

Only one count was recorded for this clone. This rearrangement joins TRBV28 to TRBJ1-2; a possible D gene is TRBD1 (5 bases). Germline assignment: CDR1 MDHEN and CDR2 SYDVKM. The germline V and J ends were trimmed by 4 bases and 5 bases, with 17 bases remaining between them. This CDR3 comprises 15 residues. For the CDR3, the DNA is TGTGCCAGCAGTTCCCCTCGCGGGACCGTTTATGGCTACACCTTC. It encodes CASSSPRGTVYGYTF.

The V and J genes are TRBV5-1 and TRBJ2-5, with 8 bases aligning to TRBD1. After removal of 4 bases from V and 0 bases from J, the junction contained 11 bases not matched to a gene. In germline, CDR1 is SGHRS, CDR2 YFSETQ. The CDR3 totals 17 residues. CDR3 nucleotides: TGCGCCAGCAGCCGAGGCGACAGGGGAGTGTACCAAGAGACCCAGTACTTC. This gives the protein CASSRGDRGVYQETQYF.

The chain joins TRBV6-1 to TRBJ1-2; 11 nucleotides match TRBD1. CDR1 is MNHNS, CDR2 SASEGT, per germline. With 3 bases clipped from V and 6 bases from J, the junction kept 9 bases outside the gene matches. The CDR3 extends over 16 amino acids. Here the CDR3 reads CASSEFGTGGFNGYTF. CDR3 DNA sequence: TGTGCCAGCAGTGAGTTTGGGACAGGGGGTTTCAATGGCTACACCTTC.

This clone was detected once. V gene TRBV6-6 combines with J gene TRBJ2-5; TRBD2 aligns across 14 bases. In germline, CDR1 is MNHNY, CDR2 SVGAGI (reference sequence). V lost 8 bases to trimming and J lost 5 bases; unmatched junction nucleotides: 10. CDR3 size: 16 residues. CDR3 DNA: TGTGCCAGCCGGGGGCCCGGACTAGCGGGGGGTGAGACCCAGTACTTC. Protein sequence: CASRGPGLAGGETQYF.

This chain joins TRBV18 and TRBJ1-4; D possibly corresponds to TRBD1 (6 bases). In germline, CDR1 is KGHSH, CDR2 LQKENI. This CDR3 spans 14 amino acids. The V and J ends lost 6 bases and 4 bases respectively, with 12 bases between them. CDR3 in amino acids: CASSALQGNEKLFF. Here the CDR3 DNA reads TGTGCCAGCTCGGCGCTACAGGGTAATGAAAAACTGTTTTTT.

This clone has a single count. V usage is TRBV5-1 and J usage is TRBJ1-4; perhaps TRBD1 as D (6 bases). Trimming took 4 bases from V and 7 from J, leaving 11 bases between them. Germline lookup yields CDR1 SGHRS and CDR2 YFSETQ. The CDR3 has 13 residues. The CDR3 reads CASSPTGPEKLFF. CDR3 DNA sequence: TGCGCCAGCAGCCCGACAGGTCCTGAAAAACTGTTTTTT.

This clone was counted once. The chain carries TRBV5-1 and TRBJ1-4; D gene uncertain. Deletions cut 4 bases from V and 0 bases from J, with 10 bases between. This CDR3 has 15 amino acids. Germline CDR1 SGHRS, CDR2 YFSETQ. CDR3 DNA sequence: TGCGCCAGCAGCCCCACCCCAGCAACTAATGAAAAACTGTTTTTT. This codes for CASSPTPATNEKLFF.

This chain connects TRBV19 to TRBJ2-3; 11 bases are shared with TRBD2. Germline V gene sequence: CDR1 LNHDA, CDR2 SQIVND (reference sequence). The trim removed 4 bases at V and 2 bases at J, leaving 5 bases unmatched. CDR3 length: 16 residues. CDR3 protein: CASSTMGLADTDTQYF. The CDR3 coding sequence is TGTGCCAGTAGTACTATGGGACTAGCGGACACAGATACGCAGTATTTT. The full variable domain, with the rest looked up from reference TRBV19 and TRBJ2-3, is DGGITQSPKYLFRKEGQNVTLSCEQNLNHDAMYWYRQDPGQGLRLIYYSQIVNDFQKGDIAEGYSVSREKKESFPLTVTSAQKNPTAFYLCASSTMGLADTDTQYFGPGTRLTVL.

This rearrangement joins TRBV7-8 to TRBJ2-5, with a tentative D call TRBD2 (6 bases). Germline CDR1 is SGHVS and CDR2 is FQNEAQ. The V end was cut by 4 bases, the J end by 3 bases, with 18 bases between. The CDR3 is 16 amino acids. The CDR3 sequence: CASSSRGAGPKETQYF. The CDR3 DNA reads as TGTGCCAGCAGCTCCCGTGGGGCGGGACCCAAAGAGACCCAGTACTTC.

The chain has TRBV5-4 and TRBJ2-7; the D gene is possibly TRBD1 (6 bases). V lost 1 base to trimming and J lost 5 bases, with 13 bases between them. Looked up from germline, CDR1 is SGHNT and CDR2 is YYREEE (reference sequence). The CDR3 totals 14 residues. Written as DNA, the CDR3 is TGTGCCAGCAGCTTGTACAGGGCAATGAACGAGCAGTACTTC. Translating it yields CASSLYRAMNEQYF.

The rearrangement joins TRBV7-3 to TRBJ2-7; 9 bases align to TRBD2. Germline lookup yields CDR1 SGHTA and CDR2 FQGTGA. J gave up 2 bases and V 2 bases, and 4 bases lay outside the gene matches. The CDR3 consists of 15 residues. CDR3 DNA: TGTGCCAGCAGCTTAGAAGCGGGAGGTACCTACGAGCAGTACTTC. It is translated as CASSLEAGGTYEQYF.

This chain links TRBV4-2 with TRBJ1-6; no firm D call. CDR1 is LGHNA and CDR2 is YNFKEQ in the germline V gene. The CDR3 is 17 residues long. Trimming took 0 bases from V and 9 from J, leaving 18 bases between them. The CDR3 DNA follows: TGTGCCAGCAGCCAAGAAAGCACCTTAATATCCCGTTCACCCCTCCACTTT. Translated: CASSQESTLISRSPLHF.

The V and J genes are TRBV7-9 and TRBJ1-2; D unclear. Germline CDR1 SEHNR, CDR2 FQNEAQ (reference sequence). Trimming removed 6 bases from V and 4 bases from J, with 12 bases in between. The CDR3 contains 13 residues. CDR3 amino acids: CASRFQALYGYTF. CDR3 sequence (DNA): TGTGCCAGCAGATTTCAGGCCCTCTATGGCTACACCTTC. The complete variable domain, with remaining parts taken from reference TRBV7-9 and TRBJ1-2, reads DTGVSQNPRHKITKRGQNVTFRCDPISEHNRLYWYRQTLGQGPEFLTYFQNEAQLEKSRLLSDRFSAERPKGSFSTLEIQRTEQGDSAMYLCASRFQALYGYTFGSGTRLTVV.

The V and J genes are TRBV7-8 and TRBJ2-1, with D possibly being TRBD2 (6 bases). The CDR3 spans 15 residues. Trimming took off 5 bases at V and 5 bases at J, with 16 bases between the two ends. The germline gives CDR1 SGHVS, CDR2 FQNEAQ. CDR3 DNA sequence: TGTGCCAGCAGCCTCCAGCGGGCTAGGAACAATGAGCAGTTCTTC. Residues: CASSLQRARNNEQFF.

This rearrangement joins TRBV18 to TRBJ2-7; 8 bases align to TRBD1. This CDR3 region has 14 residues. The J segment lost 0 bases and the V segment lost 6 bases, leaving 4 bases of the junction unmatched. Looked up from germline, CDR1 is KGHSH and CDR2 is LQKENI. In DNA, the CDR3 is TGTGCCAGCTCCCCGGGACAGGTCTCCTACGAGCAGTACTTC. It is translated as CASSPGQVSYEQYF.

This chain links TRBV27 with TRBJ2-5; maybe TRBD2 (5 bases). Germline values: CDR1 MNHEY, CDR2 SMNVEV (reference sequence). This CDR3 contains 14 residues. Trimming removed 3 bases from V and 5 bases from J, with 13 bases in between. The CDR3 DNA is TGTGCCAGCAGTTTGGGCCTGAGAGGGGAGACCCAGTACTTC. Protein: CASSLGLRGETQYF.

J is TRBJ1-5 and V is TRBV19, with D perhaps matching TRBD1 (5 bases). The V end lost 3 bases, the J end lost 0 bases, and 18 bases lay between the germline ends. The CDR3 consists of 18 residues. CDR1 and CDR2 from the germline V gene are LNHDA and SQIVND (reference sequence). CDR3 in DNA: TGTGCCAGTAGTATTCACCCCCGGGACTCTTATAGCAATCAGCCCCAGCATTTT. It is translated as CASSIHPRDSYSNQPQHF.

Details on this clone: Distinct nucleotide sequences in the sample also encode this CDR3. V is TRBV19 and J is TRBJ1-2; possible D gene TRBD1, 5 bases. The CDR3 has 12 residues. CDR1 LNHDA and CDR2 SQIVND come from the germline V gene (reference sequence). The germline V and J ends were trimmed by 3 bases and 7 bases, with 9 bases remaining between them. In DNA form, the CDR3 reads TGTGCCAGTAGTATCAGGGACTCTGGCTACACCTTC. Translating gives CASSIRDSGYTF. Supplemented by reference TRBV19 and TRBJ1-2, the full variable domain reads DGGITQSPKYLFRKEGQNVTLSCEQNLNHDAMYWYRQDPGQGLRLIYYSQIVNDFQKGDIAEGYSVSREKKESFPLTVTSAQKNPTAFYLCASSIRDSGYTFGSGTRLTVV.

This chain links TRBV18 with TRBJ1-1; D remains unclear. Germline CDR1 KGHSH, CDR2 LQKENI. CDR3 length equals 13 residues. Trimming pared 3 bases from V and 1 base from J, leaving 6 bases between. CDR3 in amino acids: CASSPRRNTEAFF. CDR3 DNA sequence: TGTGCCAGCTCACCGAGGAGGAACACTGAAGCTTTCTTT.

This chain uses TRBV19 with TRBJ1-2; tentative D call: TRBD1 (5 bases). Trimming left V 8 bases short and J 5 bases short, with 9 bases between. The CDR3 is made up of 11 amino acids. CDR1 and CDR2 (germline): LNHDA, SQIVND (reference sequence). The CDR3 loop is CASGGSYGYTF. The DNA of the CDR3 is TGTGCCAGTGGGGGGTCTTATGGCTACACCTTC.

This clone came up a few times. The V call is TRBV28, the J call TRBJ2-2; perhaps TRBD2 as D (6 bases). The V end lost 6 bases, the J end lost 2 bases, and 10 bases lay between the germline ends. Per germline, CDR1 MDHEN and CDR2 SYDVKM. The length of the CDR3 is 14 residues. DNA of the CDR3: TGTGCCAGCAGCCGGGAGAGCAACACCGGGGAGCTGTTTTTT. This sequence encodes CASSRESNTGELFF.